This TCR beta chain was identified during a study of tumor and adjacent non-tumor tissue in lung cancer. Points on this clonotype: The CDR3 does not end in the conserved phenylalanine or tryptophan, so this is likely a read error.

Germline assignment: CDR1 MNHEY and CDR2 SVGEGT. The CDR3 has 13 residues. A modified ARM-PCR protocol with three rounds of nested PCR amplified TCRbeta. In TCRdb, the multiplex PCR reads were re-called with MiXCR into one record per CDR3 protein. The sample holds 75,000 to 80,000 distinct CDR3 sequences, around 86% seen once. This sample's RNA came from whole unsorted tissue. The rearrangement uses TRBV6-2 or TRBV6-3 and TRBJ2-7, with D unclear. The source material was lung tumor tissue. The source of this sequence is a woman aged 45-65 years with non-small cell lung cancer. CDR3 nucleotide sequence: TGTGCCAACACCCCTGACAATACCTATGAGCAGTACTCC. Protein product: CANTPDNTYEQYS.